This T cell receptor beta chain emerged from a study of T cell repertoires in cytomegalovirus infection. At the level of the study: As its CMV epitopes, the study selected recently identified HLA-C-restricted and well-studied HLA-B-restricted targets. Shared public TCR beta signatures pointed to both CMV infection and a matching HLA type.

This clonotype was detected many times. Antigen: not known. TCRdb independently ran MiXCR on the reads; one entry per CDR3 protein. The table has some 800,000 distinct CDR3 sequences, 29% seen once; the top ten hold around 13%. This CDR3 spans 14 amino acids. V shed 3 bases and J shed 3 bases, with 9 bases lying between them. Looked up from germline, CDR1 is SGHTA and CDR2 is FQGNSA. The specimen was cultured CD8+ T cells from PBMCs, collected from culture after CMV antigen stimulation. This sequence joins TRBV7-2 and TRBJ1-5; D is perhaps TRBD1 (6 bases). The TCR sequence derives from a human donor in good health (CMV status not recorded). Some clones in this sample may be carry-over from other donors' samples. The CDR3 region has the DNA TGTGCCAGCAGCTTGGGACACCTCAATCAGCCCCAGCATTTT. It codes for CASSLGHLNQPQHF.